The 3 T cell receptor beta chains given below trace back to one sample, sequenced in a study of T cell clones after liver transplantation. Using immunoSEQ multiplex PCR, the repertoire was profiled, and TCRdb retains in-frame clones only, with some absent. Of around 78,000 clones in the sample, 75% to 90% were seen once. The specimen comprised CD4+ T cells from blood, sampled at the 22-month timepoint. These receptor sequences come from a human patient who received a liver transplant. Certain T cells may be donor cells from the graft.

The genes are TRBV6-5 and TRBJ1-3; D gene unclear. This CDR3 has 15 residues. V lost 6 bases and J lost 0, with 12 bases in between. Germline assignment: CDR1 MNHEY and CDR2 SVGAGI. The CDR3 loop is CASRLGRDSGNTIYF. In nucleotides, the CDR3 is TGTGCCAGCAGACTCGGACGGGACTCTGGAAACACCATATATTTT.

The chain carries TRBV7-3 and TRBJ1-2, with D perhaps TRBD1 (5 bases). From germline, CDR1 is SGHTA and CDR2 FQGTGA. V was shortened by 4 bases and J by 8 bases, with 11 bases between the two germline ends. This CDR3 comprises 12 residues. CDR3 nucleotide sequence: TGTGCCAGCAGCTCCCCAGGGACCGGCTACACCTTC. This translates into CASSSPGTGYTF.

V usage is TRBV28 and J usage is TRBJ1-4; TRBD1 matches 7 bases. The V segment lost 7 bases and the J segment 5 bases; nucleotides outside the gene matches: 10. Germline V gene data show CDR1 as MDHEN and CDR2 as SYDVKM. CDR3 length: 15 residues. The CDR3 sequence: CASTRGDSPNEKLFF. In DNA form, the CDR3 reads TGTGCCAGCACCAGGGGGGACAGCCCAAATGAAAAACTGTTTTTT.